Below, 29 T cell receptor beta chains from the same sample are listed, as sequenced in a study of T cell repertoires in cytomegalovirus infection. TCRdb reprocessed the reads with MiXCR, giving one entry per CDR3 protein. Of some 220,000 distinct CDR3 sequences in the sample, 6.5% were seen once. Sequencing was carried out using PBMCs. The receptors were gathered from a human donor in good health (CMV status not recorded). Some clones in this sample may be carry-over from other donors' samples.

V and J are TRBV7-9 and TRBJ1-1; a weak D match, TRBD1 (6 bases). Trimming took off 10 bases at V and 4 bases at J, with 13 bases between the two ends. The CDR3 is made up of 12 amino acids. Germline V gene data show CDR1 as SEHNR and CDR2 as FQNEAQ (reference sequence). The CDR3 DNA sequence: TGTGCCACCATACAGGGTCCCACTGAAGCTTTCTTT. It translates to CATIQGPTEAFF. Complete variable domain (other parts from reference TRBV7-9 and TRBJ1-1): DTGVSQNPRHKITKRGQNVTFRCDPISEHNRLYWYRQTLGQGPEFLTYFQNEAQLEKSRLLSDRFSAERPKGSFSTLEIQRTEQGDSAMYLCATIQGPTEAFFGQGTRLTVV.

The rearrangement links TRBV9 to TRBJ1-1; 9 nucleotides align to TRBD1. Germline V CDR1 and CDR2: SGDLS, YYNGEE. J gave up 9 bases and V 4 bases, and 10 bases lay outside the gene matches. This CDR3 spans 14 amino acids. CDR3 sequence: CASSPGDRAIKAFF. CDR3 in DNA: TGTGCCAGCAGCCCGGGGGACAGGGCGATTAAAGCTTTCTTT.

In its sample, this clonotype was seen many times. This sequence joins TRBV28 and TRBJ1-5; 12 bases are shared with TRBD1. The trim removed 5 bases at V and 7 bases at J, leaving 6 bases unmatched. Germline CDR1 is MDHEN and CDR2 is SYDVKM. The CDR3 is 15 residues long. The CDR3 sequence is CASSPWDRGHQPQHF. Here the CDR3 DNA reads TGTGCCAGCAGTCCCTGGGACAGGGGGCACCAGCCCCAGCATTTT.

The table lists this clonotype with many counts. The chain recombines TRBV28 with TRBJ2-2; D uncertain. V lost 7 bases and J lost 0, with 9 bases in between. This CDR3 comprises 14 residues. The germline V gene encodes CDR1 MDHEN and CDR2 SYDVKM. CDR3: CASKEPPNTGELFF. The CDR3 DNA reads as TGTGCCAGCAAGGAACCGCCGAACACCGGGGAGCTGTTTTTT.

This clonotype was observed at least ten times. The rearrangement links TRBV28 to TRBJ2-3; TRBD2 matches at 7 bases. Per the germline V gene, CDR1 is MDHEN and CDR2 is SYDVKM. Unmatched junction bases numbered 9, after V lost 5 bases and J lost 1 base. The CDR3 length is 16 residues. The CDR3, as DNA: TGTGCCAGCAGTCCCCTCTCTCGGGGGGGCACAGATACGCAGTATTTT. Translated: CASSPLSRGGTDTQYF.

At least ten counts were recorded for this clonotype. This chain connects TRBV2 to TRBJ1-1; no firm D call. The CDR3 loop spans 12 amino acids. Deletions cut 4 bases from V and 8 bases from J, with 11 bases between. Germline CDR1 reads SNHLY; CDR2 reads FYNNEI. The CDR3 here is CASSAQDREAFF. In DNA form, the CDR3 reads TGTGCCAGCAGTGCGCAGGATAGGGAAGCTTTCTTT.

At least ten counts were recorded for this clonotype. Here the CDR3 DNA reads TGTGCCAGCAGCTGGGGACAGGGAGCGAACACCGGGGAGCTGTTTTTT. Residues: CASSWGQGANTGELFF. The V and J genes are TRBV5-4 and TRBJ2-2, with TRBD1 matching 9 bases. V was clipped by 3 bases and J by 0 bases; unmatched bases: 3. Germline V gene lookup returns CDR1 SGHNT and CDR2 YYREEE (reference sequence). The CDR3 runs 16 residues.

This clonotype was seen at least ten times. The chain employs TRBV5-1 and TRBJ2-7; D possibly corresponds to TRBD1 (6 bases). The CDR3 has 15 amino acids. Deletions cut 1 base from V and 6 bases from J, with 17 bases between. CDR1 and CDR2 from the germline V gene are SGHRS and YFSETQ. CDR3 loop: CASSLILQGRGEQYF. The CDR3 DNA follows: TGCGCCAGCAGCTTGATTCTACAGGGAAGAGGCGAGCAGTACTTC.

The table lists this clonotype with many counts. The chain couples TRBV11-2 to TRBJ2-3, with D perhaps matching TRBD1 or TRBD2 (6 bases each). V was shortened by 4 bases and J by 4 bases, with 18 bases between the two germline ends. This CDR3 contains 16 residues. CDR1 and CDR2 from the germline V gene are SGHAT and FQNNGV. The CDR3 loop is CASSSIGGREADTQYF. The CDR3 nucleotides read TGTGCCAGCAGCTCAATTGGGGGGCGCGAAGCAGATACGCAGTATTTT.

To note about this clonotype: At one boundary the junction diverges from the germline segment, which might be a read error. In nucleotides, the CDR3 is TGTGCCAGCAGCTTAACGGGCACCGGGGCGCTGTTTTTT. Amino acids: CASSLTGTGALFF. V and J are TRBV7-2 and TRBJ2-2; D tentatively fits TRBD1 or TRBD2 (5 bases each). Germline V gives CDR1 SGHTA, CDR2 FQGNSA. This CDR3 is 13 amino acids long.

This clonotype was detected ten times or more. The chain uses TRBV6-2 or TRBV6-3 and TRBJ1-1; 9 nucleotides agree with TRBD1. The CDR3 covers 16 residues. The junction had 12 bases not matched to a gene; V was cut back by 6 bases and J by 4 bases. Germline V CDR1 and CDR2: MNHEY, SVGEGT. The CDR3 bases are TGTGCCAGCAGAGGGACAGGGAGTTTATTTGGCACTGAAGCTTTCTTT. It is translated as CASRGTGSLFGTEAFF.

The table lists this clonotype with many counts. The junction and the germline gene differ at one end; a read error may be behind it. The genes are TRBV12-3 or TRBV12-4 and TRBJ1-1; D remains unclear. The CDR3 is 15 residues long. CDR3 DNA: TGTGCCAGCAGTCTAGCGGACGGCGGGGTGACTGAAGCTTTCTTT. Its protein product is CASSLADGGVTEAFF.

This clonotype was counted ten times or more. CDR3 bases: TGTGCCACCAGCAGGGAACGAACCTCTGGGGCCAACGTCCTGACTTTC. Translated: CATSRERTSGANVLTF. This chain joins TRBV15 and TRBJ2-6; no definite D call. The CDR3 is 16 residues long. The germline V gene has CDR1 LNHNV and CDR2 YYDKDF (reference sequence). Trimming took off 3 bases at V and 0 bases at J, with 9 bases between the two ends.

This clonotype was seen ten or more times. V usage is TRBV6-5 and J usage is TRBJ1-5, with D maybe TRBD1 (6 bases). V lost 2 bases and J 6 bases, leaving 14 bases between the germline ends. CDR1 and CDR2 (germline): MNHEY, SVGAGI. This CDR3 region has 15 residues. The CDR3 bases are TGTGCCAGCAGTTACCGGGGGGGGGCAGGTCAGCCCCAGCATTTT. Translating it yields CASSYRGGAGQPQHF.

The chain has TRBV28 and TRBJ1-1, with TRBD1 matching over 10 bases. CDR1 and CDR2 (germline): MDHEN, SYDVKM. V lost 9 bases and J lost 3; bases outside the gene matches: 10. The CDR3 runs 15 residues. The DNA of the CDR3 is TGTGCCAGTAAGGTCGACAGGGGGCTGGACACTGAAGCTTTCTTT. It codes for CASKVDRGLDTEAFF.

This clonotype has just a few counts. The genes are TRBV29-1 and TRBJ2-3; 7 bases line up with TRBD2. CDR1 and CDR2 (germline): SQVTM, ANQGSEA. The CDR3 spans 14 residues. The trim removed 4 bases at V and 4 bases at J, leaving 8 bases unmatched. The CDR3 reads CSVAISGSPDTQYF. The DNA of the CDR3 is TGCAGCGTTGCGATTAGCGGGTCACCAGATACGCAGTATTTT.

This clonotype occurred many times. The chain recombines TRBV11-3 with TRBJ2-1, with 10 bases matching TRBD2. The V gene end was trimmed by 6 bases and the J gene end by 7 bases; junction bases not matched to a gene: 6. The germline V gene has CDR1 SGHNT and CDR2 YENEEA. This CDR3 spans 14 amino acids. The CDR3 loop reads CASSVAGGRNEQFF. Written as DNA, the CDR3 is TGTGCCAGCAGTGTAGCGGGGGGCAGGAATGAGCAGTTCTTC.

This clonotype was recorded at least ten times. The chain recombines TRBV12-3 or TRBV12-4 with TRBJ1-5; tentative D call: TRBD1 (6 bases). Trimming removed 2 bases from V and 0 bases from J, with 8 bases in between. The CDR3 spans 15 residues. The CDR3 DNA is TGTGCCAGCAGTTTAACGGGACATAGCAATCAGCCCCAGCATTTT. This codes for CASSLTGHSNQPQHF.

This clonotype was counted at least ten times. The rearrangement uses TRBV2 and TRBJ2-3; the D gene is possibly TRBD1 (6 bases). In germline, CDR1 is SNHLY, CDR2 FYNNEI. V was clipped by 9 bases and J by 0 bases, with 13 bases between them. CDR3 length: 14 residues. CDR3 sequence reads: CARGGTASTDTQYF. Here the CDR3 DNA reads TGTGCCAGAGGGGGAACAGCTAGCACAGATACGCAGTATTTT.

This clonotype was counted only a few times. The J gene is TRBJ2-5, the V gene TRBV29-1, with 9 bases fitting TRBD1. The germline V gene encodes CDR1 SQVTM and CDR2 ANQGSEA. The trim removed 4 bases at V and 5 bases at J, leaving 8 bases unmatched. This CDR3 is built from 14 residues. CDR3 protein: CSVGPGQGGETQYF. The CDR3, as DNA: TGCAGCGTTGGACCGGGACAGGGTGGGGAGACCCAGTACTTC.

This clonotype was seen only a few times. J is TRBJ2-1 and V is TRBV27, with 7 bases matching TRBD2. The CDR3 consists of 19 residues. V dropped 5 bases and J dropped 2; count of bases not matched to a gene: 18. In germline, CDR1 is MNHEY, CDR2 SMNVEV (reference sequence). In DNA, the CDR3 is TGTGCCAGCAGTCTAGGTCCAACCATCCTAGCGGAGCCCTACAATGAGCAGTTCTTC. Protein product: CASSLGPTILAEPYNEQFF.

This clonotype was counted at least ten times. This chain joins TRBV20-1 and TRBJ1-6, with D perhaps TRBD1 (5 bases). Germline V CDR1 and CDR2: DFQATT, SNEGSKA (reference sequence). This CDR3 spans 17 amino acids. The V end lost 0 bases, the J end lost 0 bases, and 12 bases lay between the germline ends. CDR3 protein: CSARDGGSSSYNSPLHF. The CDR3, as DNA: TGCAGTGCTAGAGATGGGGGGTCAAGCTCCTATAATTCACCCCTCCACTTT.

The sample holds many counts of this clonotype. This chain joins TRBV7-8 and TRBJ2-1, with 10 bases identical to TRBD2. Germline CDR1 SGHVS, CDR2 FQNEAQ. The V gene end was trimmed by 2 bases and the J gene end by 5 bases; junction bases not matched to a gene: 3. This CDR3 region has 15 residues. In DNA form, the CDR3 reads TGTGCCAGCAGCTTACAGCTAGCGGGGGACAATGAGCAGTTCTTC. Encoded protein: CASSLQLAGDNEQFF.

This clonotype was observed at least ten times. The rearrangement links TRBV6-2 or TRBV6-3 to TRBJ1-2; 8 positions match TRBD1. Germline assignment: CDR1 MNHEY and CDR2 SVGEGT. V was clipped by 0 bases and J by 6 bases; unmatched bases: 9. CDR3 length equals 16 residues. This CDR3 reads CASSYSRITGGNGYTF. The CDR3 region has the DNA TGTGCCAGCAGTTACTCGAGGATAACAGGGGGTAATGGCTACACCTTC.

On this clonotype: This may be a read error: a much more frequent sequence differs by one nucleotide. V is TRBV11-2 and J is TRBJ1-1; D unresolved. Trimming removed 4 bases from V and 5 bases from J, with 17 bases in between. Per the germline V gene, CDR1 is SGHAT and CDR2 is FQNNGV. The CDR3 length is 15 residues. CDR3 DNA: TGTGCCAGCAGCTCTCAGATAAGGGAGCAGACTGAAGCTTTCTTT. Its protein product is CASSSQIREQTEAFF.

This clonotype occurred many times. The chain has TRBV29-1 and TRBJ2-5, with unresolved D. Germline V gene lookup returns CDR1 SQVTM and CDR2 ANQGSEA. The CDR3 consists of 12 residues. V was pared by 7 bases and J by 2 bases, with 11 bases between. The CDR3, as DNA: TGCAGCGGCGAGCACGGACAAGAGACCCAGTACTTC. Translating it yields CSGEHGQETQYF.

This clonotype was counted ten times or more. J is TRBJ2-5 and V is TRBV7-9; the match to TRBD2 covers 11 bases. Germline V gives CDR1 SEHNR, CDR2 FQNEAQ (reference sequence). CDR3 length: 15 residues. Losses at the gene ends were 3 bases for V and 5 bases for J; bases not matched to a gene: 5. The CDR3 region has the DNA TGTGCCAGCAGCTTTACTAGCGGGGGCGGCGAGACCCAGTACTTC. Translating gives CASSFTSGGGETQYF.

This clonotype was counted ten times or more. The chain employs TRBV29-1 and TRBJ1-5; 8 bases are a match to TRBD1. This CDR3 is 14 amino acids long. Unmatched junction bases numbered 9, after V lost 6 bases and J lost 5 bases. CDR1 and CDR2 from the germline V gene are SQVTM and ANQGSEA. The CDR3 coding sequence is TGCAGCGTGAGGGCCGGGACAGGTCATCAGCCCCAGCATTTT. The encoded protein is CSVRAGTGHQPQHF.

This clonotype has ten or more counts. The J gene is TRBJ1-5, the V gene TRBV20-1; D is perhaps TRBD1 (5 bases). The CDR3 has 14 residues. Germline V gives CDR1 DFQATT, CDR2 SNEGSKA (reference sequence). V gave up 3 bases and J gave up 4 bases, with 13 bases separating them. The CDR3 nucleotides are TGCAGTGCTAGTGACTGGGACGGGAATCAGCCCCAGCATTTT. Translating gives CSASDWDGNQPQHF.